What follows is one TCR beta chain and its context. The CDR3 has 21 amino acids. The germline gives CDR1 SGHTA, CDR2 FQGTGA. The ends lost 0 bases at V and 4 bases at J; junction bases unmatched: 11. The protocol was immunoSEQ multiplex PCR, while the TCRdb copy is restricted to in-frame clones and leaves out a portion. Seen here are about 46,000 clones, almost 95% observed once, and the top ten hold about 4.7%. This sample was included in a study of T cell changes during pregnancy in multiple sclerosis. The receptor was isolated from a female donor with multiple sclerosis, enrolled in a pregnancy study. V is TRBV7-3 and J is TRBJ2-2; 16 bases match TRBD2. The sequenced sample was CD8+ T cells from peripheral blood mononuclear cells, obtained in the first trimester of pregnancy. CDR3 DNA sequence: TGTGCCAGCAGCTTAACCACCCCCGGGACTAGCGGGGGGGCCGTCACCGGGGAGCTGTTTTTT. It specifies CASSLTTPGTSGGAVTGELFF. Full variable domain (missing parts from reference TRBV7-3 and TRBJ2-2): GAGVSQTPSNKVTEKGKYVELRCDPISGHTALYWYRQSLGQGPEFLIYFQGTGAADDSGLPNDRFFAVRPEGSVSTLKIQRTERGDSAVYLCASSLTTPGTSGGAVTGELFFGEGSRLTVL.